This T cell receptor (beta chain) was documented in a study of post-analysis software for immune sequencing data. Study-wide results and limits: About five TRBV segments were more frequent in patients than controls; TRBV5-6, TRBV5-1 and TRBV20-1 belonged to this group.

Unique molecular identifiers featured in each of the TCR beta cDNA libraries. TCRdb re-analysed the PCR reads in MiXCR, keeping a single row per CDR3 protein. This repertoire shows about 400,000 distinct CDR3 sequences, approximately 33% found once; its top ten account for around 15%. With respect to this clonotype: Its antigen remains unknown.

V lost 2 bases and J 6 bases, leaving 14 bases between the germline ends. CDR3 size: 14 residues. Germline V gene sequence: CDR1 MNHEY, CDR2 SVGAGI. The V call is TRBV6-5, the J call TRBJ2-7, with D possibly matching TRBD1 (5 bases). Sequenced input: blood. The TCR sequence derives from a girl aged 5-17 years with multiple sclerosis. CDR3 nucleotides: TGTGCCAGCAGTTACCGTCCCAGGGCCCTCGAGCAGTACTTC. Translated: CASSYRPRALEQYF.